Listed here are 17 T cell receptor beta chains from one sample, sequenced in a study of blood T cell repertoires in COVID-19. Some clones are missing from TCRdb's copy, which holds only in-frame ones; the method was immunoSEQ multiplex PCR. The sample consists of some 260,000 clones, 82% of them appearing once. The sequenced sample was peripheral blood. The receptor set was obtained from a woman aged 80 or older with active or convalescent COVID-19.

This clone has more than one count but fewer than ten. The chain carries TRBV28 and TRBJ2-5; 8 bases match TRBD2. This CDR3 is 14 amino acids long. CDR1 MDHEN and CDR2 SYDVKM come from the germline V gene. V shed 5 bases and J 7 bases; nucleotides not matched to a gene: 9. The CDR3 here is CASSTGGGSVTQYF. The CDR3 bases are TGTGCCAGCAGTACCGGCGGGGGGTCTGTGACCCAGTACTTC.

The gene calls are TRBV7-7 and TRBJ1-5, with D unresolved. Trimming cost V 1 base and J 0 bases, with 4 bases left between them. The CDR3 contains 14 residues. Germline values: CDR1 SSHAT, CDR2 FNYEAQ (reference sequence). The CDR3 sequence: CASSLVSSNQPQHF. The CDR3 DNA sequence: TGTGCCAGCAGCTTAGTTAGTAGCAATCAGCCCCAGCATTTT.

V usage is TRBV2 and J usage is TRBJ1-1; D remains ambiguous. Per the germline V gene, CDR1 is SNHLY and CDR2 is FYNNEI. The CDR3 runs to 11 residues. V was shortened by 6 bases and J by 3 bases, with 5 bases between the two germline ends. CDR3 nucleotides: TGTGCCAGCAGCGTTTACACTGAAGCTTTCTTT. Its translation is CASSVYTEAFF.

This rearrangement joins TRBV2 to TRBJ2-7; TRBD1 is a possible D gene (6 bases). This CDR3 comprises 14 residues. V was cut by 3 bases and J by 3 bases, with 12 bases left in between. Germline CDR1 is SNHLY and CDR2 is FYNNEI. The CDR3 DNA reads TGTGCCAGCAGTGACCAGGGGCTTGGCTACGAGCAGTACTTC. Translation gives CASSDQGLGYEQYF.

The chain couples TRBV12-3 or TRBV12-4 to TRBJ1-6, with D tentatively TRBD1 (6 bases). The V and J ends lost 5 bases and 13 bases respectively, with 12 bases between them. The CDR3 sequence is 12 residues long. The CDR3 DNA is TGTGCCAGCAGTCCCGGACAGCTTCCCCTCCACTTT. Translation: CASSPGQLPLHF.

This rearrangement joins TRBV10-1 to TRBJ2-6; perhaps TRBD2 as D (5 bases). This CDR3 is 15 amino acids long. Germline CDR1 and CDR2: WNHNN and SYGVQD (reference sequence). With 0 bases removed from V and 2 bases from J, the gap between germline ends came to 5 bases. CDR3 in DNA: TGCGCCAGCAGTGAGTCGAGGGCTGGGGCCAACGTCCTGACTTTC. This translates into CASSESRAGANVLTF.

This clone was counted only a few times. The V call is TRBV2, the J call TRBJ2-1, with 8 bases fitting TRBD1. The CDR3 length is 14 residues. After removal of 9 bases from V and 2 bases from J, the junction contained 6 bases not matched to a gene. Germline-derived CDR1 and CDR2 are SNHLY and FYNNEI. CDR3 bases: TGTGCCAGTGTACAGGGGGTCCCCTACAATGAGCAGTTCTTC. It yields the protein CASVQGVPYNEQFF.

J is TRBJ2-3 and V is TRBV30, with 15 positions matching TRBD2. Per germline, CDR1 GTSNPN and CDR2 SVGIG (reference sequence). The trim removed 8 bases at V and 1 base at J, leaving 4 bases unmatched. This CDR3 has 15 amino acids. The CDR3 nucleotides read TGTGCCCGGACTAGCGGGGGGGCTCGCACAGATACGCAGTATTTT. Its protein product is CARTSGGARTDTQYF.

In its sample, this clone was seen a few times. The chain uses TRBV5-4 and TRBJ2-5; perhaps TRBD2 as D (7 bases). The CDR3 is 14 amino acids. Germline CDR1 and CDR2: SGHNT and YYREEE (reference sequence). V lost 5 bases and J 1 base, leaving 12 bases between the germline ends. In nucleotides, the CDR3 is TGTGCCAGCAGTTCACGGGGGGCCCAAGAGACCCAGTACTTC. As protein: CASSSRGAQETQYF.

This chain uses TRBV11-2 with TRBJ2-1; maybe TRBD1 (5 bases). CDR1 and CDR2 from the germline V gene are SGHAT and FQNNGV. The CDR3 runs to 15 residues. Trimming cost V 1 base and J 6 bases, with 13 bases left between them. The CDR3 nucleotides are TGTGCCAGCAGCTTAGGGGCAGGGCAGGTCAATGAGCAGTTCTTC. Protein product: CASSLGAGQVNEQFF.

The J gene is TRBJ2-5, the V gene TRBV3-1 (or the pseudogene TRBV3-2), with 8 bases aligning to TRBD2. The junction had 8 bases not matched to a gene; V was cut back by 2 bases and J by 3 bases. The CDR3 extends over 16 amino acids. Looked up from germline, CDR1 is LGHDT and CDR2 is YNNKEL (reference sequence). The CDR3 DNA sequence: TGTGCCAGCAGCCAATACGGGACTAGGTCAAAAGAGACCCAGTACTTC. The encoded protein is CASSQYGTRSKETQYF.

In its sample, this clone was seen once. V usage is TRBV5-4 and J usage is TRBJ2-3; 9 positions agree with TRBD1. Trimming removed 4 bases from V and 1 base from J; junction bases left unmatched: 4. Germline V CDR1 and CDR2: SGHNT, YYREEE (reference sequence). The CDR3 sequence is 15 residues long. CDR3 nucleotides: TGTGCCAGCAGCGTCCGGGACAGGGGCACAGATACGCAGTATTTT. Its translation is CASSVRDRGTDTQYF.

This clone was seen just once. The V and J genes are TRBV19 and TRBJ2-3; 9 nucleotides match TRBD1. Per the germline V gene, CDR1 is LNHDA and CDR2 is SQIVND (reference sequence). This CDR3 is 16 amino acids long. J gave up 6 bases and V 6 bases, and 13 bases lay outside the gene matches. Written as DNA, the CDR3 is TGTGCCAGTAGCAAACCGACAGGGGGTGTTCTGGATACGCAGTATTTT. Amino acids: CASSKPTGGVLDTQYF. Variable domain in full (rest from reference TRBV19 and TRBJ2-3): DGGITQSPKYLFRKEGQNVTLSCEQNLNHDAMYWYRQDPGQGLRLIYYSQIVNDFQKGDIAEGYSVSREKKESFPLTVTSAQKNPTAFYLCASSKPTGGVLDTQYFGPGTRLTVL.

This clone was observed a single time. This rearrangement joins TRBV4-1 to TRBJ1-2; unclear D gene. CDR1 is MGHRA, CDR2 YSYEKL, per germline. CDR3 length: 15 residues. Trimming removed 1 base from V and 2 bases from J, with 11 bases in between. The CDR3 DNA reads TGCGCCAGCAGCCAAGGAGCGGTGGGAAACTATGGCTACACCTTC. Protein product: CASSQGAVGNYGYTF.

The chain employs TRBV3-1 (or the pseudogene TRBV3-2) and TRBJ2-7; D is unclear. The V and J ends lost 4 bases and 4 bases respectively, with 8 bases between them. Germline V CDR1 and CDR2: LGHDT, YNNKEL (reference sequence). The CDR3 is made up of 12 amino acids. The CDR3 DNA reads TGTGCCAGCAGCCCCCCCGGGTACGAGCAGTACTTC. Protein: CASSPPGYEQYF.

The chain has TRBV5-4 and TRBJ1-2, with 7 bases identical to TRBD1. Unmatched junction bases numbered 4, after V lost 4 bases and J lost 4 bases. CDR1 is SGHNT and CDR2 is YYREEE in the germline V gene (reference sequence). The CDR3 covers 13 residues. CDR3 loop: CASSETGPYGYTF. CDR3 nucleotides: TGTGCCAGCAGCGAGACAGGGCCCTATGGCTACACCTTC.

The chain carries TRBV27 and TRBJ1-1; 9 bases are shared with TRBD1. The CDR3 covers 15 residues. With 5 bases clipped from V and 6 bases from J, the junction kept 10 bases outside the gene matches. Germline-derived CDR1 and CDR2 are MNHEY and SMNVEV (reference sequence). The CDR3 region has the DNA TGTGCCAGCAGTACCCGGACAGGGGCGGTCGCTGAAGCTTTCTTT. This sequence encodes CASSTRTGAVAEAFF.